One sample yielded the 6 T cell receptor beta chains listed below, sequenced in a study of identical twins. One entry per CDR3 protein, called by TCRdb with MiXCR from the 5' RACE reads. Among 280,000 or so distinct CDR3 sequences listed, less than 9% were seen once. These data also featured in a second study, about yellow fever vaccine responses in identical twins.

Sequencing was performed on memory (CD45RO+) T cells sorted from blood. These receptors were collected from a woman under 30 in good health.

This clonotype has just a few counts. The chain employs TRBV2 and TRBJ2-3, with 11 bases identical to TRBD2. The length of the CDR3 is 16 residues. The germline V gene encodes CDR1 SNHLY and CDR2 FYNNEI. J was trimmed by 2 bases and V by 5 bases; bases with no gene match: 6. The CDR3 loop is CASSNLAGGPTDTQYF. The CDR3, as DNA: TGTGCCAGCAGTAACCTAGCGGGAGGCCCCACAGATACGCAGTATTTT.

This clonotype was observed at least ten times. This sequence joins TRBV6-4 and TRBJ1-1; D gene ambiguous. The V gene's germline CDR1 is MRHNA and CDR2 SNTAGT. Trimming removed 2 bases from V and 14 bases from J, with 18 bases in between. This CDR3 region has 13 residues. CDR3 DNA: TGTGCCAGCAGTGACCCCGGCCTCCTGCGGTGGTTCTTT. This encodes CASSDPGLLRWFF.

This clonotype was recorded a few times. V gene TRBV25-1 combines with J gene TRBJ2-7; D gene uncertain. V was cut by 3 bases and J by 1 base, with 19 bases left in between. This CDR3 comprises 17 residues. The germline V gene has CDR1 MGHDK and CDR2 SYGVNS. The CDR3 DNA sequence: TGTGCCAGCAGTGATCTATATAGGCCGGACGGATCCTACGAGCAGTACTTC. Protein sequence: CASSDLYRPDGSYEQYF.

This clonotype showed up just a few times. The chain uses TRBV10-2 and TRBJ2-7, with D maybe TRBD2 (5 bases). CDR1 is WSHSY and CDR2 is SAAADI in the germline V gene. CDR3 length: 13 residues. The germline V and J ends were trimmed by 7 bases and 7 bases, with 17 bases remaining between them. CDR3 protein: CASIAATLAEQYF. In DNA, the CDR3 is TGCGCCAGCATTGCCGCAACTTTAGCGGAGCAGTACTTC.

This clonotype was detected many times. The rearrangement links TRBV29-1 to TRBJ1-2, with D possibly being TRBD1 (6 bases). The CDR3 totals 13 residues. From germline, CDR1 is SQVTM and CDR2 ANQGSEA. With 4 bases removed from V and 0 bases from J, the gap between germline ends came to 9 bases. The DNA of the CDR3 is TGCAGCGTTGTGGAGGGGGCTAACTATGGCTACACCTTC. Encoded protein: CSVVEGANYGYTF.

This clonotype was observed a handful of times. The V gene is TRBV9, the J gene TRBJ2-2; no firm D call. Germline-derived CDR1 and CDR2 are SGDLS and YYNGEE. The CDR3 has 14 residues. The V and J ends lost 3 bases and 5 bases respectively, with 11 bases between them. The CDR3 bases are TGTGCCAGCAGCGGTACTGCTATTACCGGGGAGCTGTTTTTT. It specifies CASSGTAITGELFF.